This TCR beta chain originates from a study of vaccination and CD4 T cells after COVID-19. Study background: Samples were taken after vaccination, a median of roughly 70 days after dose two, with a range of 14 to 241.

Treatment specified: roughly 10-day PBMC culture with coronavirus spike peptide pools or control peptides (ViraFEST assay). Points on this clonotype: Its specificity is unknown.

Cultured CD4+ T cell DNA underwent sequencing with the Oncomine TCR Beta short-read assay. TCRdb ran MiXCR on the PCR reads and lists one entry per CDR3 protein. The sample lists almost 15,000 distinct CDR3 sequences; 21% were seen once. Germline V gene sequence: CDR1 SGHRS, CDR2 YFSETQ. The V and J ends lost 0 bases and 2 bases respectively, with 8 bases between them. This CDR3 is 14 amino acids long. This receptor was obtained from a human donor who received a COVID-19 vaccine. This specimen was CD4+ T cells from blood, cultured in vitro, taken before SARS-CoV-2 vaccination. This rearrangement joins TRBV5-1 to TRBJ1-2, with D uncertain. In nucleotides, the CDR3 is TGCGCCAGCAGCTTGGGTGGTCTGAACTATGGCTACACCTTC. Amino acids: CASSLGGLNYGYTF.